This is a list of T cell receptor beta chains from one sample in a study of T cells in localized non-small cell lung cancer. Data came from immunoSEQ multiplex PCR; TCRdb stores just in-frame clones and leaves some out. The sample holds tens of thousands of clones, approximately 86% seen once. Here the sequenced sample was peripheral blood, taken before any cancer treatment. The receptors derive from a man between 40 and 69 years old with stage I squamous cell lung carcinoma. Both conserved end residues are part of each CDR3. D genes are given only for firm matches. For some rows the clone size is stated as once, few or many, or as a class when expanded; others skip it.

v_call: TRBV2
clone_size: -
j_call: TRBJ2-4
d_call: TRBD2
cdr3_nt: TGTGCCAGCAGCCCAGAGAGCGGGGGGTTGAACATTCAGTACTTC
cdr3_aa: CASSPESGGLNIQYF

v_call: TRBV27
clone_size: -
j_call: TRBJ2-2
d_call: -
cdr3_nt: TGTGCCAGCAGCACCCTCGGGAACACCGGGGAGCTGTTTTTT
cdr3_aa: CASSTLGNTGELFF

v_call: TRBV4-3
clone_size: -
j_call: TRBJ2-7
d_call: TRBD1
cdr3_nt: TGCGCCAGCAGCCAAGGAGGACAGGGCTCCTACGAGCAGTACTTC
cdr3_aa: CASSQGGQGSYEQYF

v_call: TRBV6-1
clone_size: -
j_call: TRBJ2-5
d_call: TRBD1
cdr3_nt: TGTGCCAGCAGTGACCAGGGGGTCGTACAAGGAGAGACCCAGTACTTC
cdr3_aa: CASSDQGVVQGETQYF

v_call: TRBV6-5
clone_size: -
j_call: TRBJ1-4
d_call: -
cdr3_nt: TGTGCCAGCAGTTCAGGGAAGGGCCGTGAAAAACTGTTTTTT
cdr3_aa: CASSSGKGREKLFF

v_call: TRBV18
clone_size: -
j_call: TRBJ2-2
d_call: -
cdr3_nt: TGTGCCAGCTCACCTTCGGCAACCGGGACAACGAACACCGGGGAGCTGTTTTTT
cdr3_aa: CASSPSATGTTNTGELFF

v_call: TRBV14
clone_size: -
j_call: TRBJ2-3
d_call: TRBD1
cdr3_nt: TGTGCCAGCAGCCTTCCGGGACAGAGCACAGATACGCAGTATTTT
cdr3_aa: CASSLPGQSTDTQYF

v_call: TRBV6-5
clone_size: -
j_call: TRBJ1-3
d_call: -
cdr3_nt: TGTGCCAGCAGTTACGGCCGGCATCGAAACACCATATATTTT
cdr3_aa: CASSYGRHRNTIYF

v_call: TRBV10-3
clone_size: -
j_call: TRBJ1-1
d_call: -
cdr3_nt: TGTGCCATCAGAGATCAGGGTAACACTGAAGCTTTCTTT
cdr3_aa: CAIRDQGNTEAFF

v_call: TRBV4-3
clone_size: -
j_call: TRBJ2-3
d_call: TRBD1
cdr3_nt: TGCGCCAGCAGCCAGGAACCTGGGACAGGCCCTAGCACAGATACGCAGTATTTT
cdr3_aa: CASSQEPGTGPSTDTQYF

v_call: TRBV19
clone_size: -
j_call: TRBJ2-2
d_call: -
cdr3_nt: TGTGCCAGTACCTCCTCATTGAACACCGGGGAGCTGTTTTTT
cdr3_aa: CASTSSLNTGELFF

v_call: TRBV11-2
clone_size: -
j_call: TRBJ2-1
d_call: -
cdr3_nt: TGTGCCAGCAGCTTATTGGTACAGCCCTACAATGAGCAGTTCTTC
cdr3_aa: CASSLLVQPYNEQFF

v_call: TRBV5-4
clone_size: -
j_call: TRBJ1-5
d_call: TRBD1
cdr3_nt: TGTGCCAGCAGGCGACAGGGGGCCGTTCAGCCCCAGCATTTT
cdr3_aa: CASRRQGAVQPQHF

v_call: TRBV10-3
clone_size: many
j_call: TRBJ2-7
d_call: -
cdr3_nt: TGTGCCATCAGTGAGTCCTATGGTCGAGATAGCTCCTACGAGCAGTACTTC
cdr3_aa: CAISESYGRDSSYEQYF

v_call: TRBV10-3
clone_size: -
j_call: TRBJ1-1
d_call: -
cdr3_nt: TGTGCCATCAGTCAAGGGACCTTGAACACTGAAGCTTTCTTT
cdr3_aa: CAISQGTLNTEAFF

v_call: TRBV10-3
clone_size: -
j_call: TRBJ2-1
d_call: TRBD2
cdr3_nt: TGTGCCATCAGTGTCGGGGCTAGCGGGGGGCGGGATGAGCAGTTCTTC
cdr3_aa: CAISVGASGGRDEQFF

v_call: TRBV7-9
clone_size: few
j_call: TRBJ1-1
d_call: -
cdr3_nt: TGTGCCAGCAGCCCTATTAAGGGGTTCACTGAAGCTTTCTTT
cdr3_aa: CASSPIKGFTEAFF

v_call: TRBV5-6
clone_size: -
j_call: TRBJ2-5
d_call: TRBD2
cdr3_nt: TGTGCCAGCAGTCCGGGGGCTAGCGGGGCGATCCAAGAGACCCAGTACTTC
cdr3_aa: CASSPGASGAIQETQYF

v_call: TRBV6-1
clone_size: -
j_call: TRBJ1-1
d_call: -
cdr3_nt: TGTGCCAGCAGAGGACAGTCATTCGTGGCTTTCTTT
cdr3_aa: CASRGQSFVAFF

v_call: TRBV5-1
clone_size: -
j_call: TRBJ2-5
d_call: TRBD2
cdr3_nt: TGCGCCAGCAGCTTGGGTCCAGCGGGGGGCCTCGGTAGGAACCAAGAGACCCAGTACTTC
cdr3_aa: CASSLGPAGGLGRNQETQYF

v_call: TRBV5-6
clone_size: -
j_call: TRBJ1-1
d_call: -
cdr3_nt: TGTGCCAGCAGCAGAGGGGGATACACTGAAGCTTTCTTT
cdr3_aa: CASSRGGYTEAFF